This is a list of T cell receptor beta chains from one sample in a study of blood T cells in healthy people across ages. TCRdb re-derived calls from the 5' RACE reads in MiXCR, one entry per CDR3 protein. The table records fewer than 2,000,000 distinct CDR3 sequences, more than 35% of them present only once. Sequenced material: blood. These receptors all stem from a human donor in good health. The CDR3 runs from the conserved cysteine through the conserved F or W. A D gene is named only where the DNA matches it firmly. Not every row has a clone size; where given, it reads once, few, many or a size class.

CASSPGAGNYEQYF	TGTGCCAGCAGTCCGGGGGCAGGGAACTACGAGCAGTACTTC	TRBV28	TRBJ2-7	NA	NA
CASSEGPQGQETQYF	TGTGCCAGCAGTGAAGGGCCCCAGGGACAAGAGACCCAGTACTTC	TRBV6-1	TRBJ2-5	NA	few
CASSWGHFSTDTQYF	TGTGCCAGCAGCTGGGGTCACTTTAGCACAGATACGCAGTATTTT	TRBV7-3	TRBJ2-3	NA	NA
CASSQDGVAGDTQYF	TGCGCCAGCAGCCAAGATGGGGTAGCGGGGGATACGCAGTATTTT	TRBV4-3	TRBJ2-3	TRBD2	few
CASSFWPENEQFF	TGTGCCAGCAGTTTTTGGCCCGAAAATGAGCAGTTCTTC	TRBV27	TRBJ2-1	NA	few
CAWSVKPVAEQFF	TGTGCCTGGAGTGTCAAACCGGTGGCAGAGCAGTTCTTC	TRBV30	TRBJ2-1	NA	NA
CASSFGARYEQYF	TGTGCCAGCAGCTTTGGCGCTCGGTACGAGCAGTACTTC	TRBV7-6	TRBJ2-7	NA	NA
CASSLATLAGEQYF	TGCGCCAGCAGCTTGGCGACCCTGGCGGGAGAGCAGTACTTC	TRBV5-1	TRBJ2-7	NA	NA
CASSYGQGGYNEQFF	TGTGCCAGCAGTTACGGACAGGGGGGATACAATGAGCAGTTCTTC	TRBV6-5	TRBJ2-1	TRBD1	NA
CASSNPPYEQYF	TGTGCCAGTTCGAACCCGCCCTACGAGCAGTACTTC	TRBV6-1	TRBJ2-7	NA	NA
CASTRDRAEYGYTF	TGTGCCAGCACCCGAGACAGGGCAGAATATGGCTACACCTTC	TRBV6-2/TRBV6-3	TRBJ1-2	TRBD1	few
CASAPGLTDTQYF	TGTGCCAGTGCCCCGGGGCTTACAGATACGCAGTATTTT	TRBV19	TRBJ2-3	NA	NA
CASSGYDEQFF	TGTGCCAGCAGCGGTTACGATGAGCAGTTCTTC	TRBV9	TRBJ2-1	NA	few
CASSSAPDTQYF	TGTGCCAGCAGTTCTGCTCCAGATACGCAGTATTTT	TRBV27	TRBJ2-3	NA	few
CATSDLGASHEQFF	TGTGCCACCAGTGATTTAGGGGCTAGTCATGAGCAGTTCTTC	TRBV24-1	TRBJ2-1	NA	once
CASSPVTRVTEAFF	TGTGCCAGCAGCCCGGTCACGCGTGTCACTGAAGCTTTCTTT	TRBV6-5	TRBJ1-1	NA	NA
CASSFRSGQQETQYF	TGTGCTAGCAGCTTTAGGAGTGGTCAGCAAGAGACCCAGTACTTC	TRBV7-7	TRBJ2-5	NA	NA
CASSLNPRDQPQHF	TGTGCCAGCAGCTTAAACCCTCGGGACCAGCCCCAGCATTTT	TRBV7-2	TRBJ1-5	NA	NA
CASSYSGLAGLYEQYF	TGTGCCAGCAGTTACTCCGGACTAGCGGGGCTTTACGAGCAGTACTTC	TRBV6-2/TRBV6-3	TRBJ2-7	TRBD2	NA
CASSRGMDRRTYEQYF	TGTGCCAGCAGCCGGGGGATGGACAGGAGAACCTACGAGCAGTACTTC	TRBV5-5	TRBJ2-7	NA	few
CASSLERVTEAFF	TGTGCCAGCAGCTTGGAAAGGGTCACTGAAGCTTTCTTT	TRBV7-2	TRBJ1-1	NA	NA
CSARTGSGGAGMRDNEQFF	TGCAGTGCTAGAACGGGGTCAGGGGGCGCGGGGATGCGAGACAATGAGCAGTTCTTC	TRBV20-1	TRBJ2-1	TRBD1	few
CASSLNSGPQEAQYF	TGTGCCAGCAGCTTAAATAGCGGGCCCCAAGAGGCCCAGTACTTC	TRBV7-2	TRBJ2-5	TRBD2	NA
CASTTRSYEQYF	TGTGCCAGTACTACTAGAAGCTACGAGCAGTACTTC	TRBV6-5	TRBJ2-7	NA	NA
CSGGDRFNEKLFF	TGCAGCGGGGGGGACAGATTTAATGAAAAACTGTTTTTT	TRBV29-1	TRBJ1-4	TRBD1	NA
CATSRDAGGTYGYTF	TGTGCCACCAGCAGAGACGCCGGAGGGACCTATGGCTACACCTTC	TRBV15	TRBJ1-2	NA	few
CASSQDTPGGRDIQYF	TGTGCCAGCAGCCAAGATACTCCAGGGGGTAGAGACATTCAGTACTTC	TRBV3-1	TRBJ2-4	TRBD1	NA
CSARAGTMLYEQFF	TGCAGTGCTAGAGCCGGGACCATGTTATATGAGCAGTTCTTC	TRBV20-1	TRBJ2-1	NA	NA
CASSLGGQGHQPQHF	TGTGCCAGCAGTTTAGGAGGACAGGGACATCAGCCCCAGCATTTT	TRBV28	TRBJ1-5	TRBD1	few
CASSQVIRAYNEQFF	TGCGCCAGCAGCCAAGTTATCAGGGCTTACAATGAGCAGTTCTTC	TRBV4-3	TRBJ2-1	NA	NA
CASNSMTSKAFNEQFF	TGTGCCAGCAACTCGATGACTAGCAAGGCGTTCAATGAGCAGTTCTTC	TRBV6-2/TRBV6-3	TRBJ2-1	TRBD2	once
CASGSDRTSGYNEQFF	TGTGCTAGTGGTTCTGACCGGACTAGCGGGTACAATGAGCAGTTCTTC	TRBV12-5	TRBJ2-1	TRBD2	NA
CASSPSIISPDGYTF	TGTGCCAGCAGCCCCTCAATAATCAGCCCCGATGGCTACACCTTC	TRBV7-2	TRBJ1-2	NA	few
CASRLLGNQPQHF	TGTGCCAGCAGACTTCTAGGCAATCAGCCCCAGCATTTT	TRBV28	TRBJ1-5	NA	few
CSGGVRQDTEAFF	TGCAGCGGGGGGGTCCGCCAAGACACTGAAGCTTTCTTT	TRBV29-1	TRBJ1-1	NA	few
CASSLASGDSYNEQFF	TGTGCCAGCAGCTTAGCTAGCGGGGACTCCTACAATGAGCAGTTCTTC	TRBV7-2	TRBJ2-1	TRBD2	NA
CASSFQRGGNEAFF	TGTGCCAGCAGCTTCCAGAGGGGGGGGAATGAAGCTTTCTTT	TRBV7-9	TRBJ1-1	NA	NA
CASSQDRARGYTF	TGCGCCAGCAGCCAAGACAGGGCTCGGGGCTACACCTTC	TRBV4-3	TRBJ1-2	NA	few
CASSLNTGGGLPQHF	TGTGCCAGCAGCCTCAACACAGGGGGTGGGTTGCCCCAGCATTTT	TRBV4-2	TRBJ1-5	TRBD1	NA
CASSYRPGQPQHF	TGTGCCAGCAGTTACCGACCCGGCCAGCCCCAGCATTTT	TRBV6-5	TRBJ1-5	NA	many
CASSTGGGRDTQYF	TGTGCCTCATCGACGGGGGGGGGAAGAGATACGCAGTATTTT	TRBV24-1	TRBJ2-3	TRBD2	NA
CASSLTAWTNTEAFF	TGCGCCAGCAGCTTGACAGCCTGGACAAACACTGAAGCTTTCTTT	TRBV5-1	TRBJ1-1	NA	NA
CSVAQGRTGETQYF	TGCAGCGTAGCCCAGGGCCGGACTGGGGAGACCCAGTACTTC	TRBV29-1	TRBJ2-5	NA	NA
CSAWGPTEQYF	TGCAGCGCCTGGGGTCCAACCGAGCAGTACTTC	TRBV29-1	TRBJ2-7	NA	NA
CASSPSHTWNEQFF	TGTGCCAGCAGTCCATCTCACACGTGGAATGAGCAGTTCTTC	TRBV27	TRBJ2-1	NA	NA
CASSLLRGRNRPQHF	TGTGCCAGCAGTTTGCTCAGGGGCCGCAACCGGCCCCAGCATTTT	TRBV12-3/TRBV12-4	TRBJ1-5	NA	NA
CSVELGREAFF	TGCAGCGTTGAACTTGGACGTGAAGCTTTCTTT	TRBV29-1	TRBJ1-1	NA	NA
CASSRAELQGADQETQYF	TGTGCCAGCAGTCGTGCGGAATTACAGGGGGCGGACCAAGAGACCCAGTACTTC	TRBV7-9	TRBJ2-5	TRBD1	few
CAIRKPGGGGYTF	TGTGCCATCAGGAAACCGGGAGGCGGAGGCTACACCTTC	TRBV10-3	TRBJ1-2	NA	few
CASSLGTELGQPQHF	TGCGCCAGCAGCTTGGGGACCGAGCTGGGTCAGCCCCAGCATTTT	TRBV5-1	TRBJ1-5	NA	NA
CASSSQNTGDRYEQYF	TGCGCCAGCAGCTCCCAGAACACAGGGGACCGCTACGAGCAGTACTTC	TRBV5-1	TRBJ2-7	TRBD1	NA
CASSLSGQYEQYF	TGTGCCAGCAGCTTAAGTGGTCAGTACGAGCAGTACTTC	TRBV7-3	TRBJ2-7	NA	NA
CASSVQEYGYTF	TGTGCCAGCAGCGTACAGGAATATGGCTACACCTTC	TRBV9	TRBJ1-2	NA	NA
CASSQGISGGGQYF	TGCGCCAGCAGCCAAGGCATAAGCGGGGGTGGGCAGTACTTC	TRBV4-3	TRBJ2-7	TRBD2	NA
CANSAQLKNIQYF	TGTGCCAACAGCGCGCAGTTAAAAAACATTCAGTACTTC	TRBV11-2	TRBJ2-4	NA	NA
CASGLLSTEQYF	TGTGCTAGTGGTTTGTTGTCTACCGAGCAGTACTTC	TRBV12-5	TRBJ2-7	NA	NA
CSVEVWAVSGANVLTF	TGCAGCGTTGAAGTTTGGGCGGTTTCTGGGGCCAACGTCCTGACTTTC	TRBV29-1	TRBJ2-6	NA	NA